The 29 T cell receptor beta chains below were found in one sample sequenced in a study of HIV-infected children after antiretroviral therapy interruption. A 3' RACE protocol on RNA, with unique molecular identifiers, produced the TCR library. MiXCR, applied by TCRdb to the 3' RACE reads, yields one record per CDR3 protein. Counted here are tens of thousands of distinct CDR3 sequences, 6.5% occurring once; the ten biggest clones make up about 1%. Treatment reported: PENTA 11 planned treatment interruption arm or continuous ART arm. This material consisted of CD45RA+ CD4+ T cells from PBMCs, pooled from several time points, taken from a donor given antiretroviral therapy, either interrupted or continuous. Subset: naive CD4+ CD45RA+ CD45RO- T cells. These receptors were taken from a pool of human donors with HIV.

J is TRBJ2-1 and V is TRBV5-1; D not resolved. The CDR3 extends over 13 amino acids. Germline V gives CDR1 SGHRS, CDR2 YFSETQ. Trimming removed 3 bases at V and 6 bases at J, with 10 bases between. The CDR3 bases are TGCGCCAGCAGCTCAGATCCCCGCAATGAGCAGTTCTTC. Residues: CASSSDPRNEQFF.

This clonotype qualifies as medium-sized. This chain connects TRBV6-6 to TRBJ2-1; TRBD1 agrees at 9 bases. CDR3 size: 15 residues. The ends lost 5 bases at V and 9 bases at J; junction bases unmatched: 11. Per the germline V gene, CDR1 is MNHNY and CDR2 is SVGAGI (reference sequence). CDR3 region: CASSDVQGAGAEQFF. The CDR3 DNA is TGTGCCAGCAGTGATGTACAGGGGGCCGGGGCTGAGCAGTTCTTC.

The chain has TRBV20-1 and TRBJ1-6; TRBD1 is a possible D gene (5 bases). Germline CDR1 and CDR2: DFQATT and SNEGSKA (reference sequence). Trimming took off 4 bases at V and 6 bases at J, with 13 bases between the two ends. The CDR3 consists of 14 residues. CDR3 coding DNA: TGCAGTGCTAAAAGGACAAGCACTAATTCACCCCTCCACTTT. Residues: CSAKRTSTNSPLHF.

The V gene is TRBV20-1, the J gene TRBJ2-3; 14 nucleotides line up with TRBD2. Germline V gene data show CDR1 as DFQATT and CDR2 as SNEGSKA (reference sequence). This CDR3 is 17 amino acids long. Trimming at V came to 0 bases and at J to 8 bases, leaving 10 bases not matched to a gene. In DNA, the CDR3 is TGCAGTGCTAGAGACGCCCGGACTAGCGGGGGGCGAGGTACGCAGTATTTT. This sequence encodes CSARDARTSGGRGTQYF.

The chain employs TRBV6-5 and TRBJ1-2, with 9 bases matching TRBD1. CDR1 and CDR2 from the germline V gene are MNHEY and SVGAGI. The CDR3 spans 14 residues. With 4 bases clipped from V and 5 bases from J, the junction kept 5 bases outside the gene matches. CDR3 sequence: CASSSRDRVYGYTF. The CDR3 bases are TGTGCCAGCAGTTCGAGGGACAGGGTTTATGGCTACACCTTC.

This clonotype showed up many times. The chain is built from TRBV6-2 or TRBV6-3 and TRBJ1-5, with 8 bases lining up with TRBD1. Germline V CDR1 and CDR2: MNHEY, SVGEGT. Germline trimming cut 5 bases from V and 0 bases from J; bases unmatched to any gene: 9. CDR3 length: 17 amino acids. The CDR3 loop reads CASSPLRQGISNQPQHF. CDR3 in DNA: TGTGCCAGCAGTCCCCTAAGACAGGGGATTAGCAATCAGCCCCAGCATTTT.

This clonotype was observed many times. V and J are TRBV5-4 and TRBJ2-1; tentatively, D is TRBD2 (5 bases). The germline V and J ends were trimmed by 2 bases and 9 bases, with 21 bases remaining between them. Germline loops: CDR1 SGHNT, CDR2 YYREEE (reference sequence). CDR3 length: 16 amino acids. CDR3 loop: CASSFGGNGGWGEQFF. Written as DNA, the CDR3 is TGTGCCAGCAGCTTTGGTGGAAACGGAGGATGGGGTGAGCAGTTCTTC. Looking up the rest from reference TRBV5-4 and TRBJ2-1 gives the full variable domain: ETGVTQSPTHLIKTRGQQVTLRCSSQSGHNTVSWYQQALGQGPQFIFQYYREEENGRGNFPPRFSGLQFPNYSSELNVNALELDDSALYLCASSFGGNGGWGEQFFGPGTRLTVL.

This clonotype was observed at least ten times. CDR3 in amino acids: CASSSGASRTSEQYF. CDR3 sequence (DNA): TGCGCCAGCAGCTCCGGGGCGAGCCGTACGAGCGAGCAGTACTTC. This chain uses TRBV5-1 with TRBJ2-7; D assignment may be TRBD1 or TRBD2 (5 bases each). V was trimmed by 3 bases and J by 6 bases, leaving 19 bases between them. Germline V CDR1 and CDR2: SGHRS, YFSETQ. The CDR3 has 15 residues.

This clonotype was observed at least ten times. The chain has TRBV7-2 and TRBJ2-1, with D tentatively TRBD1 (6 bases). The CDR3 runs 15 residues. Trimming took 6 bases from V and 0 from J, leaving 12 bases between them. Germline V gives CDR1 SGHTA, CDR2 FQGNSA. The CDR3 nucleotides read TGTGCCAGCAGATTCGGACAGAGCTCCTACAATGAGCAGTTCTTC. It specifies CASRFGQSSYNEQFF.

There are many counts of this clonotype. The V call is TRBV7-9, the J call TRBJ2-5, with TRBD2 as a possible D gene (5 bases). The CDR3 extends over 17 amino acids. Per the germline V gene, CDR1 is SEHNR and CDR2 is FQNEAQ (reference sequence). Trimming shortened V by 5 bases and J by 3 bases, and 22 bases separated the two germline ends. CDR3 residues: CASSPLGASYSKETQYF. CDR3 DNA: TGTGCCAGCAGCCCTCTGGGAGCGAGCTATTCCAAAGAGACCCAGTACTTC.

The chain joins TRBV6-2 or TRBV6-3 to TRBJ2-7; D may be TRBD2 (6 bases). The CDR3 is 15 amino acids. Germline CDR1 is MNHEY and CDR2 is SVGEGT. V was trimmed by 5 bases and J by 10 bases, leaving 24 bases between them. CDR3 coding DNA: TGTGCCAGCAGTCTTCCGGGACTGGGGGGTGGGGAACAGTACTTC. This codes for CASSLPGLGGGEQYF.

This clonotype came up many times. The V call is TRBV5-1, the J call TRBJ2-3; D is perhaps TRBD1 (5 bases). This CDR3 contains 18 residues. V was shortened by 2 bases and J by 0 bases, with 19 bases between the two germline ends. Per the germline V gene, CDR1 is SGHRS and CDR2 is YFSETQ. CDR3 amino acids: CASSFGRTILSSTDTQYF. CDR3 in DNA: TGCGCCAGCAGCTTTGGGCGGACAATCCTCTCTAGCACAGATACGCAGTATTTT.

The chain carries TRBV19 and TRBJ1-6; the match to TRBD1 covers 7 bases. The CDR3 has 14 residues. Germline CDR1 LNHDA, CDR2 SQIVND (reference sequence). Germline trimming cut 6 bases from V and 7 bases from J; bases unmatched to any gene: 6. CDR3 coding DNA: TGTGCCAGTAGAAACGGACAGGAAAATTCACCCCTCCACTTT. It encodes CASRNGQENSPLHF.

The genes are TRBV7-2 and TRBJ2-5; 9 bases are a match to TRBD2. The germline V gene has CDR1 SGHTA and CDR2 FQGNSA. With 7 bases clipped from V and 5 bases from J, the junction kept 11 bases outside the gene matches. The CDR3 covers 15 residues. For the CDR3, the DNA is TGTGCCAGCAACGCCGGGACTAGCTTCCGGGAGACCCAGTACTTC. Translation gives CASNAGTSFRETQYF.

This clonotype showed up many times. V gene TRBV28 combines with J gene TRBJ1-1, with a weak D call TRBD1 (5 bases). Trimming cost V 7 bases and J 0 bases, with 12 bases left between them. Germline V gene data show CDR1 as MDHEN and CDR2 as SYDVKM. The length of the CDR3 is 14 residues. Here the CDR3 reads CASKLGRLNTEAFF. In nucleotides, the CDR3 is TGTGCCAGCAAGTTGGGACGGTTGAACACTGAAGCTTTCTTT.

This clonotype occurred many times. This rearrangement joins TRBV29-1 to TRBJ2-1; D is unresolved. CDR3 length equals 12 residues. Looked up from germline, CDR1 is SQVTM and CDR2 is ANQGSEA. The CDR3 protein is CVSTTGPGEQFF. The CDR3 coding sequence is TGCGTATCCACTACCGGGCCGGGTGAGCAGTTCTTC.

The V and J genes are TRBV2 and TRBJ1-1, with 9 nucleotides matching TRBD1. Germline loops: CDR1 SNHLY, CDR2 FYNNEI. This CDR3 is built from 11 residues. Unmatched junction bases numbered 1, after V lost 4 bases and J lost 10 bases. The CDR3 here is CASSGQGVAFF. CDR3 nucleotide sequence: TGTGCCAGCAGTGGACAGGGGGTAGCTTTCTTT.

The CDR3 loop is CAWSLTEYGYTF. Written as DNA, the CDR3 is TGTGCCTGGAGTCTGACTGAGTATGGCTACACCTTC. The rearrangement uses TRBV30 and TRBJ1-2; D is unclear. Germline loops: CDR1 GTSNPN, CDR2 SVGIG (reference sequence). V gave up 2 bases and J gave up 5 bases, with 9 bases separating them. CDR3 size: 12 residues.

This clonotype was found many times. The CDR3 region has the DNA TGTGCCAGCAGTGAATATCTGGCGGGCGGGCAGTTCTTC. This sequence encodes CASSEYLAGGQFF. V gene TRBV25-1 combines with J gene TRBJ2-1; possibly TRBD2 for D (5 bases). Germline V gives CDR1 MGHDK, CDR2 SYGVNS. CDR3 length: 13 amino acids. V was cut by 0 bases and J by 12 bases, with 12 bases left in between.

This clonotype was observed at least ten times. The chain employs TRBV11-3 and TRBJ2-1, with 12 nucleotides matching TRBD2. This CDR3 has 19 residues. The J segment lost 4 bases and the V segment lost 0 bases, leaving 10 bases of the junction unmatched. Germline V gives CDR1 SGHNT, CDR2 YENEEA. The CDR3 coding sequence is TGTGCCAGCAGCTTAGATTCGCTAGCGGGAGGGCCGAGTTACAATGAGCAGTTCTTC. It specifies CASSLDSLAGGPSYNEQFF.

This clonotype turned up a few times. The rearrangement uses TRBV7-3 and TRBJ2-3; no clear D gene. Germline V gives CDR1 SGHTA, CDR2 FQGTGA. Trimming took 5 bases from V and 0 from J, leaving 9 bases between them. The CDR3 extends over 14 amino acids. Here the CDR3 reads CASSLHGSTDTQYF. CDR3 in DNA: TGTGCCAGCAGCCTCCACGGCAGCACAGATACGCAGTATTTT. Filled out from reference TRBV7-3 and TRBJ2-3, the complete variable domain reads GAGVSQTPSNKVTEKGKYVELRCDPISGHTALYWYRQSLGQGPEFLIYFQGTGAADDSGLPNDRFFAVRPEGSVSTLKIQRTERGDSAVYLCASSLHGSTDTQYFGPGTRLTVL.

This clonotype was picked up a small number of times. V usage is TRBV6-2 or TRBV6-3 and J usage is TRBJ2-5; D is unresolved. The CDR3 is 13 residues long. Trimming took 2 bases from V and 5 from J, leaving 9 bases between them. Germline V gives CDR1 MNHEY, CDR2 SVGEGT. CDR3 bases: TGTGCCAGCAGTTACGGGGTACGCGAGACCCAGTACTTC. Translation: CASSYGVRETQYF.

The sample holds many counts of this clonotype. The chain joins TRBV28 to TRBJ1-3; D remains unclear. The CDR3 runs 12 residues. V lost 10 bases and J 2 bases, leaving 9 bases between the germline ends. The germline CDR1 and CDR2 sequences are MDHEN and SYDVKM. CDR3 bases: TGTGCCACGTGCGTCCCTGGAAACACCATATATTTT. Amino acid sequence: CATCVPGNTIYF.

This clonotype occurred many times. This chain uses TRBV20-1 with TRBJ2-7; 10 bases agree with TRBD1. The CDR3 totals 14 residues. Unmatched junction bases numbered 8, after V lost 4 bases and J lost 5 bases. Germline values: CDR1 DFQATT, CDR2 SNEGSKA (reference sequence). CDR3 in amino acids: CSAITGTGDHEQYF. DNA of the CDR3: TGCAGTGCTATAACCGGGACAGGGGACCACGAGCAGTACTTC.

This clonotype was picked up many times. This chain links TRBV27 with TRBJ1-1; D is uncertain. Germline-derived CDR1 and CDR2 are MNHEY and SMNVEV (reference sequence). This CDR3 comprises 16 residues. Trimming cost V 3 bases and J 0 bases, with 14 bases left between them. CDR3 sequence: CASSFGIGFMNTEAFF. In DNA, the CDR3 is TGTGCCAGCAGTTTTGGGATCGGTTTCATGAACACTGAAGCTTTCTTT.

In this sample, this clonotype is medium-sized. V usage is TRBV20-1 and J usage is TRBJ2-7, with a weak D call TRBD2 (6 bases). Germline V CDR1 and CDR2: DFQATT, SNEGSKA (reference sequence). V lost 6 bases and J lost 7, with 25 bases in between. The CDR3 loop spans 15 amino acids. This CDR3 is CSAYGHLGGVGEQYF. The CDR3 nucleotides read TGCAGTGCCTACGGACACCTCGGAGGGGTAGGAGAGCAGTACTTC.

This clonotype was seen many times. This chain connects TRBV7-9 to TRBJ2-1; a possible D gene is TRBD2 (6 bases). Germline V gene lookup returns CDR1 SEHNR and CDR2 FQNEAQ (reference sequence). The V end was cut by 3 bases, the J end by 2 bases, with 11 bases between. The CDR3 has 15 residues. The chain's CDR3 is CASSFGSSTYNEQFF. In DNA, the CDR3 is TGTGCCAGCAGCTTCGGGAGTTCCACCTACAATGAGCAGTTCTTC.

The chain has TRBV6-6 and TRBJ2-7; D gene unclear. Trimming took 2 bases from V and 4 from J, leaving 15 bases between them. CDR1 MNHNY and CDR2 SVGAGI come from the germline V gene (reference sequence). This CDR3 has 15 amino acids. The CDR3 DNA reads as TGTGCCAGCAGTTACATCAAACGGGTCCAGTACGAGCAGTACTTC. Translated, it gives CASSYIKRVQYEQYF.

This clonotype has more than one count but fewer than ten. As DNA, the CDR3 is TGTGCCAGTAGTATACTCCAGGCTGGAAACACCATATATTTT. Translation: CASSILQAGNTIYF. This chain connects TRBV19 to TRBJ1-3; D remains unclear. Germline lookup yields CDR1 LNHDA and CDR2 SQIVND (reference sequence). V was pared by 2 bases and J by 2 bases, with 7 bases between. This CDR3 has 14 amino acids.